The 6 T cell receptor beta chains below all came from one sample that was sequenced in a study of neurological immune-mediated disorders. TCRdb redid the calling of the 5' RACE reads with MiXCR, one entry per CDR3 protein. Of some 22,000 distinct CDR3 sequences in the sample, about 18% were seen once. The sequencing sample was made of CD8+ T cells from blood. These receptors were collected from a woman younger than 35 with multiple sclerosis.

The chain couples TRBV2 to TRBJ1-4; D is possibly TRBD1 (6 bases). The germline CDR1 and CDR2 sequences are SNHLY and FYNNEI. This CDR3 is built from 12 residues. The ends were cut back, 10 bases at V and 3 bases at J, with 9 bases in the middle. As DNA, the CDR3 is TGTGCCACCCAGGGGCCTAATGAAAAACTGTTTTTT. It translates to CATQGPNEKLFF. The whole variable domain, remainder taken from reference TRBV2 and TRBJ1-4, is EPEVTQTPSHQVTQMGQEVILRCVPISNHLYFYWYRQILGQKVEFLVSFYNNEISEKSEIFDDQFSVERPDGSNFTLKIRSTKLEDSAMYFCATQGPNEKLFFGSGTQLSVL.

This clonotype came up many times. This rearrangement joins TRBV20-1 to TRBJ2-7; tentative D call: TRBD2 (6 bases). This CDR3 is built from 13 residues. Trimming cost V 3 bases and J 4 bases, with 13 bases left between them. Germline V gene sequence: CDR1 DFQATT, CDR2 SNEGSKA (reference sequence). The CDR3 here is CSARGLGWYEQYF. DNA for the CDR3: TGCAGTGCTAGGGGACTCGGCTGGTACGAGCAGTACTTC.

This clonotype was seen at least ten times. V gene TRBV20-1 combines with J gene TRBJ1-3; D is ambiguous. V was pared by 3 bases and J by 0 bases, with 9 bases between. This CDR3 has 14 residues. The germline CDR1 and CDR2 sequences are DFQATT and SNEGSKA (reference sequence). The CDR3 loop is CSASAGSSGNTIYF. The DNA of the CDR3 is TGCAGTGCTAGTGCGGGGAGCTCTGGAAACACCATATATTTT.

This clonotype was seen ten or more times. The gene calls are TRBV12-5 and TRBJ2-1; 7 bases are a match to TRBD2. Germline CDR1 reads LGHNT; CDR2 reads FRNRAP. This CDR3 has 15 residues. J lost 0 bases, V lost 5 bases, and 4 bases had no gene match. CDR3 in DNA: TGTGCTAGTGGTCCCGGGAGGAGCTCCTACAATGAGCAGTTCTTC. Translating it yields CASGPGRSSYNEQFF.

This clonotype was detected ten times or more. V usage is TRBV10-3 and J usage is TRBJ2-5; 10 nucleotides match TRBD2. J gave up 5 bases and V 6 bases, and 3 bases lay outside the gene matches. The CDR3 has 13 amino acids. Germline V gene sequence: CDR1 ENHRY, CDR2 SYGVKD. The CDR3 DNA reads as TGTGCCATCAGCGCGACTAGCGGGGAGACCCAGTACTTC. It is translated as CAISATSGETQYF.

This clonotype was seen many times. The V call is TRBV7-9, the J call TRBJ1-5; the D is unclear. The CDR3 loop spans 14 amino acids. With 0 bases removed from V and 2 bases from J, the gap between germline ends came to 5 bases. Germline CDR1 SEHNR, CDR2 FQNEAQ (reference sequence). The CDR3 loop reads CASSLAGRNQPQHF. DNA of the CDR3: TGTGCCAGCAGCTTAGCGGGCCGCAATCAGCCCCAGCATTTT.